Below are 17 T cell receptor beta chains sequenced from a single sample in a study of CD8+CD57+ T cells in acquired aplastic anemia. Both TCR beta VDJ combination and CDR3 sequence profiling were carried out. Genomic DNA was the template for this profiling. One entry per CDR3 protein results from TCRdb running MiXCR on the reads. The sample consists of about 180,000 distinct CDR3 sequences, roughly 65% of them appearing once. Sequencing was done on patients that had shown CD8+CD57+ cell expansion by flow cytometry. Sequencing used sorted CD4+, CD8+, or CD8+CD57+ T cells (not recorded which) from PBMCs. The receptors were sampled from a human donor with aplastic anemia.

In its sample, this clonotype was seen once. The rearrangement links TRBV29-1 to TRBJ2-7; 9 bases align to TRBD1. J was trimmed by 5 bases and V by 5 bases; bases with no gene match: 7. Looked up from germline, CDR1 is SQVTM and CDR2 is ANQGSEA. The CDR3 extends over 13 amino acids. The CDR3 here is CSVKGQGIHEQYF. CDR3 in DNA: TGCAGCGTTAAGGGACAGGGAATCCACGAGCAGTACTTC.

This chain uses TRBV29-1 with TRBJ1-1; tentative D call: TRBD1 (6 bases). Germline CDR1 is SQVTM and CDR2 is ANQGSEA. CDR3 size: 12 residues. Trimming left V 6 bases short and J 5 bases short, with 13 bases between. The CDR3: CSVYRDRTEAFF. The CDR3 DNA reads TGCAGCGTGTACAGGGATCGAACTGAAGCTTTCTTT.

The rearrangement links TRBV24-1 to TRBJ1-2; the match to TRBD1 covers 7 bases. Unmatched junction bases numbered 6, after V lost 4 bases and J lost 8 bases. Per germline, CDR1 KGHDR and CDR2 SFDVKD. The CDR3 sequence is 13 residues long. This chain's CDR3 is CATSDRQGAGYTF. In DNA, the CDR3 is TGTGCCACCAGTGACCGACAGGGAGCAGGCTACACCTTC.

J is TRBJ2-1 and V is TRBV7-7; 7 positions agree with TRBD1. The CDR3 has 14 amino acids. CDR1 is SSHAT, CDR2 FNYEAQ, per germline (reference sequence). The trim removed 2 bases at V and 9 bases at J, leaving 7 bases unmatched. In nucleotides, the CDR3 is TGTGCCAGCAGCTTAACGACAGGGTCTAGTGAGCAGTTCTTC. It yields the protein CASSLTTGSSEQFF.

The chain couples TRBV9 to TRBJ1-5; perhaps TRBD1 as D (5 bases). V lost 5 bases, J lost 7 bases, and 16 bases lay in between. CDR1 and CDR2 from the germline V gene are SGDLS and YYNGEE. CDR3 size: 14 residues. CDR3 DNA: TGTGCCAGCAGTCCCACAGGAAAAGGCCAGCCCCAGCATTTT. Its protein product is CASSPTGKGQPQHF.

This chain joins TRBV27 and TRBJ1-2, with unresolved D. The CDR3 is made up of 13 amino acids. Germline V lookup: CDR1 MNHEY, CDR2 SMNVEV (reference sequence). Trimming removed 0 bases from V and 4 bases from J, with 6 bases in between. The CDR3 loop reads CASSLSRTYGYTF. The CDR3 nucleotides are TGTGCCAGCAGTTTATCAAGAACCTATGGCTACACCTTC.

The CDR3 protein is CASSLDQNSNQPQHF. Written as DNA, the CDR3 is TGCGCCAGCAGCTTGGACCAGAATAGCAATCAGCCCCAGCATTTT. The chain carries TRBV5-1 and TRBJ1-5; D is unclear. V lost 0 bases, J lost 0 bases, and 7 bases lay in between. The CDR3 is 15 amino acids. Germline V gene sequence: CDR1 SGHRS, CDR2 YFSETQ.

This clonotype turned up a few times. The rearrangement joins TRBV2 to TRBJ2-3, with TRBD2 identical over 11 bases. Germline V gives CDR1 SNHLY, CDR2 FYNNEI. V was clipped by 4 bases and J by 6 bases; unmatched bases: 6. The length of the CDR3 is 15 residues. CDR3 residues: CASSGGLAGGDTQYF. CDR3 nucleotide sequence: TGTGCCAGCAGTGGCGGCCTAGCGGGGGGCGATACGCAGTATTTT.

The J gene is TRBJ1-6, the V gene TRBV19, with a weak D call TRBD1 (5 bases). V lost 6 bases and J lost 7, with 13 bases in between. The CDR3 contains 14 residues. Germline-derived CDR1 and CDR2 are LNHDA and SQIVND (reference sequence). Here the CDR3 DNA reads TGTGCCAGTAGCCAGGACACCGTAAATTCACCCCTCCACTTT. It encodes CASSQDTVNSPLHF.

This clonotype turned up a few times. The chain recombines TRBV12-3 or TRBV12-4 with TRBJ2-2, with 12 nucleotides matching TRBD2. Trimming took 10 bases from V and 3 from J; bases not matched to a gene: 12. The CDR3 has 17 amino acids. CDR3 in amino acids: CATPQRLAGVDTGELFF. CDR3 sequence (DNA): TGTGCCACCCCACAGAGACTAGCGGGGGTGGACACCGGGGAGCTGTTTTTT.

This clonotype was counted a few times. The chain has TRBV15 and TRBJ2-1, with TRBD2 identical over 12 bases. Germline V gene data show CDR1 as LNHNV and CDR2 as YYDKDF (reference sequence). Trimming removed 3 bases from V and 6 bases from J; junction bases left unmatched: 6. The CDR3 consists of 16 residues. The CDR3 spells CATSRTSGSWGNEQFF. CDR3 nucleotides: TGTGCCACCAGCAGGACTAGCGGGAGTTGGGGCAATGAGCAGTTCTTC.

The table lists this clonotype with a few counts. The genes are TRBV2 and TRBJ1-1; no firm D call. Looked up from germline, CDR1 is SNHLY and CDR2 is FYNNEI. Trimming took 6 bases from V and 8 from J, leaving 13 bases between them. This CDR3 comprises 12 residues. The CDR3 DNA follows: TGTGCCAGCAGCCCCATCGTAACAGAAGCTTTCTTT. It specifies CASSPIVTEAFF. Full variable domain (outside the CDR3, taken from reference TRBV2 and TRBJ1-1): EPEVTQTPSHQVTQMGQEVILRCVPISNHLYFYWYRQILGQKVEFLVSFYNNEISEKSEIFDDQFSVERPDGSNFTLKIRSTKLEDSAMYFCASSPIVTEAFFGQGTRLTVV.

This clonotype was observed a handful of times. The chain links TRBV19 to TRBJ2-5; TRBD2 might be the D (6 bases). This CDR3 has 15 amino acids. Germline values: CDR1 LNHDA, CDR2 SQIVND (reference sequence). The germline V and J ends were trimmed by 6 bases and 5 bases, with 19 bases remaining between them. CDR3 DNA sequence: TGTGCCAGTAGCGTCGGCGGGGCGAGGCGGGAGACCCAGTACTTC. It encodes CASSVGGARRETQYF. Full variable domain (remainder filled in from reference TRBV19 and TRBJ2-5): DGGITQSPKYLFRKEGQNVTLSCEQNLNHDAMYWYRQDPGQGLRLIYYSQIVNDFQKGDIAEGYSVSREKKESFPLTVTSAQKNPTAFYLCASSVGGARRETQYFGPGTRLLVL.

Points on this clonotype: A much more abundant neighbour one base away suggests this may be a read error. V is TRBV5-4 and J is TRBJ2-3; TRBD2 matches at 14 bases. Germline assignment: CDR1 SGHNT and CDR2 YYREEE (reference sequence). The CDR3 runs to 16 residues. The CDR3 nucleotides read TGTGCCAGCAGCTTCCCGACTAGCGGGGGGGCAGATACGCGGTATTTT. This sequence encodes CASSFPTSGGADTRYF.

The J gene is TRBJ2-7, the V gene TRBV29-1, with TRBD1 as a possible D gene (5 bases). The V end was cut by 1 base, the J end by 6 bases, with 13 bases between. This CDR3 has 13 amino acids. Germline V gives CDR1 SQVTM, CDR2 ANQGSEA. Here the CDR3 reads CSVEASGQSEQYF. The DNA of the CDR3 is TGCAGCGTTGAAGCCTCAGGGCAAAGCGAGCAGTACTTC.

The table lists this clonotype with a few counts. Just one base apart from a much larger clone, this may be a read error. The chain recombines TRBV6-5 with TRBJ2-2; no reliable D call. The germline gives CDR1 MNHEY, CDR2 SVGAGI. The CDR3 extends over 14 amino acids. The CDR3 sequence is CAGSYMADTGELFF. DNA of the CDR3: TGTGCCGGCAGTTACATGGCAGACACCGGGGAGCTGTTTTTT.

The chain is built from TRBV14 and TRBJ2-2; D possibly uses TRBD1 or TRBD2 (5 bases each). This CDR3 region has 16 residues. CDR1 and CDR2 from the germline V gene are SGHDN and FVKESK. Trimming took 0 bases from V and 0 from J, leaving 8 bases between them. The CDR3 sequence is CASSQEGRANTGELFF. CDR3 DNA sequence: TGTGCCAGCAGCCAAGAGGGACGCGCGAACACCGGGGAGCTGTTTTTT.